These 9 T cell receptor beta chains originate from one sample sequenced in a study of blood T cells in healthy people across ages. A second 7 to 11 cycle PCR used barcoded and J-beta primers. Using its own MiXCR run on the 5' RACE reads, TCRdb lists one record per CDR3 protein. The sample has about 640,000 distinct CDR3 sequences, under 70% seen once; the top ten hold over 35%. Material for sequencing was blood. Receptor source: a man in his fifties or sixties in good health.

Many counts were recorded for this clonotype. V is TRBV15 and J is TRBJ1-2, with TRBD1 matching 10 bases. In germline, CDR1 is LNHNV, CDR2 YYDKDF (reference sequence). Trimming removed 3 bases from V and 6 bases from J; junction bases left unmatched: 1. The CDR3 is made up of 13 amino acids. The CDR3 region is CATSRDRGNGYTF. The CDR3 coding sequence is TGTGCCACCAGCAGGGACAGGGGGAATGGCTACACCTTC. The variable domain in full, completed from reference TRBV15 and TRBJ1-2, reads DAMVIQNPRYQVTQFGKPVTLSCSQTLNHNVMYWYQQKSSQAPKLLFHYYDKDFNNEADTPDNFQSRRPNTSFCFLDIRSPGLGDTAMYLCATSRDRGNGYTFGSGTRLTVV.

This clonotype was picked up a small number of times. The rearrangement uses TRBV28 and TRBJ2-7, with TRBD1 matching over 8 bases. V dropped 6 bases and J dropped 0; count of bases not matched to a gene: 10. Germline loops: CDR1 MDHEN, CDR2 SYDVKM. This CDR3 has 16 residues. For the CDR3, the DNA is TGTGCCAGCAGACCCCCCGGGACAGGATCCTCCTACGAGCAGTACTTC. Translation: CASRPPGTGSSYEQYF.

In its sample, this clonotype was seen a few times. The chain combines TRBV7-9 with TRBJ2-7; possibly TRBD1 for D (5 bases). The CDR3 runs 14 residues. CDR1 is SEHNR and CDR2 is FQNEAQ in the germline V gene (reference sequence). The V end lost 0 bases, the J end lost 8 bases, and 14 bases lay between the germline ends. The CDR3 DNA follows: TGTGCCAGCAGCTTAGCCGGTGTACAGGCAAAGCAGTACTTC. Translated, it gives CASSLAGVQAKQYF.

This clonotype was seen a few times. The V and J genes are TRBV5-1 and TRBJ2-1; a possible D gene is TRBD1 (5 bases). Germline loops: CDR1 SGHRS, CDR2 YFSETQ. Trimming cost V 1 base and J 4 bases, with 18 bases left between them. This CDR3 has 17 amino acids. In nucleotides, the CDR3 is TGCGCCAGCAGCTTGAGGTTGTACGTGCAGGGATACAATGAGCAGTTCTTC. Protein sequence: CASSLRLYVQGYNEQFF.

This clonotype showed up many times. The rearrangement links TRBV4-2 to TRBJ2-5, with D hard to call. This CDR3 comprises 13 residues. Trimming stripped 0 bases from V and 5 bases from J, with 7 bases between. Germline CDR1 is LGHNA and CDR2 is YNFKEQ. The CDR3 coding sequence is TGTGCCAGCAGCCAAGATACCATGGAGACCCAGTACTTC. Its protein product is CASSQDTMETQYF.

The chain links TRBV7-9 to TRBJ2-1, with 14 nucleotides matching TRBD2. The CDR3 sequence is 17 residues long. Trimming at V came to 2 bases and at J to 7 bases, leaving 7 bases not matched to a gene. Germline V gene lookup returns CDR1 SEHNR and CDR2 FQNEAQ (reference sequence). In DNA, the CDR3 is TGTGCCAGCAGCTTACCCTCGACTAGCGGGGGGGCGAATGAGCAGTTCTTC. It codes for CASSLPSTSGGANEQFF.

This chain uses TRBV20-1 with TRBJ2-5; 10 positions agree with TRBD1. This CDR3 comprises 16 residues. J lost 0 bases, V lost 4 bases, and 8 bases had no gene match. Germline V gene lookup returns CDR1 DFQATT and CDR2 SNEGSKA (reference sequence). CDR3 amino acids: CSAKGDRGPYQETQYF. The CDR3 bases are TGCAGTGCTAAGGGGGACAGGGGCCCGTACCAAGAGACCCAGTACTTC.

On this clonotype itself: Since the CDR3 does not end with the conserved phenylalanine or tryptophan, this likely comes from a read error. The gene calls are TRBV5-5 and TRBJ1-5, with 7 bases that match TRBD1. The CDR3 covers 13 residues. Per germline, CDR1 SGHKS and CDR2 YYEKEE (reference sequence). V shed 4 bases and J 8 bases; nucleotides not matched to a gene: 6. CDR3 residues: CASSLEGAEPQHC. In nucleotides, the CDR3 is TGTGCCAGCAGCCTTGAGGGGGCAGAGCCCCAGCATTGT.

This CDR3 reads CAGPGGIETQYF. The CDR3 DNA follows: TGTGCCGGCCCGGGGGGCATAGAGACCCAGTACTTC. The chain employs TRBV11-3 and TRBJ2-5, with a weak D call TRBD2 (7 bases). This CDR3 has 12 residues. Germline CDR1 is SGHNT and CDR2 is YENEEA. Between the trimmed V and J ends, which lost 11 bases and 4 bases, there was a span of 14 bases.